A single TCR beta chain is shown here with its context. This clonotype was detected many times. Its antigen specificity is not known. Its ends do not fully match the called genes, so a read error is possible. This sample is drawn from a study of neurological immune-mediated disorders (dated by TCRdb to the late 2010s). In terms of the full investigation: Among the 35 or so multiple sclerosis patients, roughly 31 had relapsing-remitting MS and 3 had secondary progressive MS. Peripheral blood TCR-beta repertoires from patients with HTLV-I-associated myelopathy (HAM/TSP), patients with multiple sclerosis, and healthy controls were compared in the study using UMI-based sequencing. The approximately 110 TCR-beta libraries included longitudinal samples, technical triplicates and paired sorted CD4+ and CD8+ T-cell subsets alongside PBMC samples. Of the approximately 65 subjects in the cohort, some 15 were HAM/TSP patients, 34 were multiple sclerosis patients, and around 20 were healthy controls. On the study overall, not on this receptor specifically: The MS cluster was not associated with any clinical or MRI features, and the authors stated that larger cohorts are needed. No identical CDR3 amino acid sequences were shared among expanded clones across subjects, suggesting private TCR-beta repertoires in all groups. Repertoires from 18 of 34 MS patients were grouped by phylogenetic analysis into a cluster of related CDR3 sequences, suggesting a possible repertoire-level signature. TCR clonal expansion was greatest in HAM/TSP patients and smallest in MS patients, who ranked below even healthy controls.

The CDR3 sequence holds 14 residues, the cysteine and phenylalanine included. Of the read, only the CDR3 DNA is kept; its 42 bases are in frame from base 1. From the germline V gene (reference sequence), CDR1 is DFQATT and CDR2 is SNEGSKA. cDNA was synthesized by template-switch 5'RACE using a primer carrying a 10-nucleotide random unique molecular identifier by which each TCR transcript was tagged. Each sequencing run produced over 200 million TCR-beta sequences covering 15-18 subjects. Total RNA was extracted with the RNeasy kit. Using the KAPA Real-time Library Amplification kit, TCR-beta VDJ regions were amplified with primers for the TCR constant region and the 5'RACE anchor. Sample indexes and Illumina adaptors were added in a first PCR, after which library yield was increased in a second PCR. After Ampure bead purification, the TCR product of roughly 650 bp was size-selected on a 2% E-gel SizeSelection system. Before pooling, library quality was assessed on a Bioanalyzer, concentration was determined with Qubit, and library quantification was performed with the Kapa Library Quantification kit. Libraries were sequenced paired-end 2 x 150 bp on an Illumina HiSeq 2500. To increase sequence diversity, roughly 25-31% phiX was spiked into each library pool. Concerning the study's data processing: The UMI-based MiGEC pipeline processed quality-filtered reads and removed over 80% of raw TCR sequences during error correction. IMGT germline references were used for alignment of VDJ genes, and clonotypes were defined by a unique CDR3 amino acid sequence together with V-J genes. Clonal expansion, Shannon diversity and CDR3 relatedness were evaluated with VDJtools (CalcPairwiseDistances, ClusterSamples), while phylogenetic trees were built in CLCbio workbench. A clone was classed as expanded if it had 8 or more unique UMIs, a cutoff based on coefficient-of-variation modelling across technical triplicates. TCRdb reworked the public reads: Q25 trimming with fastp, MiXCR clone assembly, productive beta chains retained. Each CDR3 protein appears once, grouped with its most common genes and DNA. Here the V and J calls rest on TCRdb's processing, not on the authors' analysis. The sample table lists about 35,000 distinct CDR3 sequences, 3.8% of them with a count of one. About 2.2% of the sample rests with the top ten.

For unsorted PBMC libraries, 2 million PBMCs were used after storage in RNAlater at -80 degrees C until RNA extraction. Multiple sclerosis patients were enrolled in a US clinical protocol evaluating disease progression by magnetic resonance imaging. Peripheral blood was subjected to Ficoll-Hypaque density gradient centrifugation to isolate PBMCs, which were then cryopreserved in liquid nitrogen. The rearrangement combines TRBV20-1 with TRBJ2-7; 5 matching bases give a weak D call of TRBD1. The TCR sequence derives from a man aged 25 to 45 with multiple sclerosis. Sequences were obtained from PBMCs. The CDR3 reads CSARDYGASDEQYF. The nucleotide sequence is TGCAGTGCTAGGGATTATGGGGCCTCCGACGAGCAGTACTTC.